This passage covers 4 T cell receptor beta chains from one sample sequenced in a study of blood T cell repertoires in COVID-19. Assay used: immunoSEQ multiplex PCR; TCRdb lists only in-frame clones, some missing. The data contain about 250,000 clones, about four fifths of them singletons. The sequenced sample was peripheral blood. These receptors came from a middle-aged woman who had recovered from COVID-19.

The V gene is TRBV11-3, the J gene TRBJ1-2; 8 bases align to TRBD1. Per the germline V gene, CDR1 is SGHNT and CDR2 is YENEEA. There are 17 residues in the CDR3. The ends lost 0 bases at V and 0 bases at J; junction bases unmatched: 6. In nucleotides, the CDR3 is TGTGCCAGCAGCTTAGATGACTGGACAGGGTCTAACTATGGCTACACCTTC. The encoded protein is CASSLDDWTGSNYGYTF. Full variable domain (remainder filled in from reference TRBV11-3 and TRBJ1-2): EAGVVQSPRYKIIEKKQPVAFWCNPISGHNTLYWYLQNLGQGPELLIRYENEEAVDDSQLPKDRFSAERLKGVDSTLKIQPAELGDSAVYLCASSLDDWTGSNYGYTFGSGTRLTVV.

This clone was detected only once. CDR3 protein: CASSDEIDQPQHF. CDR3 sequence (DNA): TGTGCCAGCAGTGATGAGATCGATCAGCCCCAGCATTTT. The V and J genes are TRBV2 and TRBJ1-5; the D is unclear. The CDR3 is 13 residues long. The V end was cut by 3 bases, the J end by 5 bases, with 8 bases between. Germline CDR1 reads SNHLY; CDR2 reads FYNNEI. The full variable domain, in which reference TRBV2 and TRBJ1-5 provide the parts outside the CDR3, is EPEVTQTPSHQVTQMGQEVILRCVPISNHLYFYWYRQILGQKVEFLVSFYNNEISEKSEIFDDQFSVERPDGSNFTLKIRSTKLEDSAMYFCASSDEIDQPQHFGDGTRLSIL.

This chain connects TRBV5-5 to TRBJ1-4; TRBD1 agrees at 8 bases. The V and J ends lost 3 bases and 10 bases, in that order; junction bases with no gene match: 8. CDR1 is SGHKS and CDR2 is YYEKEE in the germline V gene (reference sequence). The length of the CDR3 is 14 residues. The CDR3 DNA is TGTGCCAGCAGCTCCGGACAGGGAGTTGCAAAACTGTTTTTT. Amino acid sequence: CASSSGQGVAKLFF.

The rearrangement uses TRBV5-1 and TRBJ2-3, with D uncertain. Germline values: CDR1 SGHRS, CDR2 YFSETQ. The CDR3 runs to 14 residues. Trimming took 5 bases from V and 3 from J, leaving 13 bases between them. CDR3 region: CASRSGQATDTQYF. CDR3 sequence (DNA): TGCGCCAGCAGGTCAGGCCAGGCGACAGATACGCAGTATTTT.